Each of the 29 T cell receptor beta chains below was sequenced from the same sample in a study of cytomegalovirus exposure and HLA in healthy donors. Both 60 Vbeta primers and 13 Jbeta primers went into the PCR. Measured with immunoSEQ multiplex PCR; TCRdb has only the in-frame clones, and not every one. The table has approximately 140,000 clones, roughly 80% seen once; the top ten hold 4%. The sequenced material came from PBMCs. The receptor source for this set is a woman aged 40 to 49 in good health and CMV-seronegative.

Worth noting for this clone: In the same sample, other DNA sequences code for this CDR3. This chain joins TRBV6-5 and TRBJ2-7; D unresolved. The V gene's germline CDR1 is MNHEY and CDR2 SVGAGI. The CDR3 runs 14 residues. The V and J ends lost 0 bases and 1 base respectively, with 7 bases between them. The CDR3 DNA reads as TGTGCCAGCAGTTACTCGAGAGATTCCTACGAGCAGTACTTC. It translates to CASSYSRDSYEQYF.

The J gene is TRBJ2-1, the V gene TRBV7-8, with TRBD2 matching 10 bases. The CDR3 is made up of 20 amino acids. J gave up 5 bases and V 0 bases, and 16 bases lay outside the gene matches. Germline V CDR1 and CDR2: SGHVS, FQNEAQ. The DNA for the CDR3 is TGTGCCAGCAGCTTAGCGCGTTTTCTAGCGGGAGATAGTTTACACAATGAGCAGTTCTTC. Translated, it gives CASSLARFLAGDSLHNEQFF.

Only a few counts were recorded for this clone. This rearrangement joins TRBV6-6 to TRBJ1-5, with D possibly TRBD1 on 6 matching bases. Trimming left V 7 bases short and J 0 bases short, with 10 bases between. This CDR3 has 14 amino acids. The germline V gene has CDR1 MNHNY and CDR2 SVGAGI (reference sequence). For the CDR3, the DNA is TGTGCCAGCAAAGGGGGAAATAGCAATCAGCCCCAGCATTTT. It codes for CASKGGNSNQPQHF.

The V call is TRBV19, the J call TRBJ1-5; no definite D call. The ends were cut back, 1 base at V and 0 bases at J, with 13 bases in the middle. Germline CDR1 LNHDA, CDR2 SQIVND (reference sequence). The CDR3 is 17 residues long. This CDR3 is CASSIADREYSNQPQHF. CDR3 sequence (DNA): TGTGCCAGTAGTATAGCGGACCGGGAGTATAGCAATCAGCCCCAGCATTTT.

This chain uses TRBV6-1 with TRBJ1-6; D is uncertain. The V end was cut by 0 bases, the J end by 0 bases, with 6 bases between. CDR1 is MNHNS and CDR2 is SASEGT in the germline V gene. CDR3 size: 16 residues. The CDR3 bases are TGTGCCAGCAGTGAAGCTCTGAGCTCCTATAATTCACCCCTCCACTTT. Amino acids: CASSEALSSYNSPLHF.

The rearrangement uses TRBV9 and TRBJ2-7; 8 nucleotides agree with TRBD1. This CDR3 comprises 14 residues. J was trimmed by 9 bases and V by 3 bases; bases with no gene match: 11. Germline V CDR1 and CDR2: SGDLS, YYNGEE. CDR3 in amino acids: CASSAWDRPGGQYF. The CDR3 nucleotides are TGTGCCAGCAGCGCCTGGGACAGGCCTGGGGGGCAGTACTTC.

CDR3 nucleotides: TGTGCCAGCAGTTACGATCGGTTTTCACCCCTCCACTTT. This codes for CASSYDRFSPLHF. The rearrangement uses TRBV6-5 and TRBJ1-6; unclear D gene. Germline CDR1 is MNHEY and CDR2 is SVGAGI. CDR3 length: 13 residues. Trimming stripped 2 bases from V and 9 bases from J, with 8 bases between.

The gene calls are TRBV9 and TRBJ2-3, with 9 bases that match TRBD1. Per germline, CDR1 SGDLS and CDR2 YYNGEE. V was clipped by 2 bases and J by 3 bases; unmatched bases: 4. This CDR3 has 15 residues. The DNA of the CDR3 is TGTGCCAGCAGCGTGCTGGGACAGGGAACAGATACGCAGTATTTT. Its protein is CASSVLGQGTDTQYF.

J is TRBJ2-4 and V is TRBV27, with TRBD1 matching 11 bases. CDR1 is MNHEY, CDR2 SMNVEV, per germline (reference sequence). The CDR3 runs to 14 residues. V shed 5 bases and J 6 bases; nucleotides not matched to a gene: 3. CDR3 coding DNA: TGTGCCAGCAGTCCCGGGACAGGGGGAAACATTCAGTACTTC. Translation gives CASSPGTGGNIQYF.

This clone was picked up a small number of times. The chain joins TRBV5-6 to TRBJ2-5; maybe TRBD2 (5 bases). Trimming cost V 3 bases and J 0 bases, with 12 bases left between them. This CDR3 is built from 15 residues. CDR1 is SGHDT and CDR2 is YYEEEE in the germline V gene. CDR3 in DNA: TGTGCCAGCAGCTCGGTGAAGCGGAACCAAGAGACCCAGTACTTC. Translated: CASSSVKRNQETQYF.

The V gene is TRBV5-4, the J gene TRBJ2-3; a possible D gene is TRBD1 (5 bases). CDR1 SGHNT and CDR2 YYREEE come from the germline V gene (reference sequence). Trimming stripped 0 bases from V and 5 bases from J, with 10 bases between. CDR3 length: 14 residues. CDR3 loop: CASSLDGAGDTQYF. The CDR3 DNA follows: TGTGCCAGCAGCTTGGATGGGGCCGGAGATACGCAGTATTTT.

This chain links TRBV7-2 with TRBJ2-5; 10 bases align to TRBD2. Germline CDR1 SGHTA, CDR2 FQGNSA. The trim removed 5 bases at V and 5 bases at J, leaving 17 bases unmatched. The CDR3 loop spans 18 amino acids. The CDR3 coding sequence is TGTGCCAGCAGCGCCCCTCTAGCGGGGGACTGGATGGGCGAGACCCAGTACTTC. This sequence encodes CASSAPLAGDWMGETQYF.

The V and J genes are TRBV7-9 and TRBJ2-7; 7 bases map to TRBD1. The length of the CDR3 is 15 residues. Unmatched junction bases numbered 7, after V lost 5 bases and J lost 0 bases. Germline V gene lookup returns CDR1 SEHNR and CDR2 FQNEAQ (reference sequence). As DNA, the CDR3 is TGTGCCAGCAGCATGGGACAGTCCCGCTCCTACGAGCAGTACTTC. Translation gives CASSMGQSRSYEQYF.

CDR3 amino acids: CASSRRGTGPDTQYF. In nucleotides, the CDR3 is TGTGCCAGCAGCCGACGGGGGACAGGGCCGGATACGCAGTATTTT. This chain joins TRBV6-6 and TRBJ2-3; 9 bases match TRBD1. This CDR3 contains 15 residues. Germline V CDR1 and CDR2: MNHNY, SVGAGI (reference sequence). The trim removed 6 bases at V and 6 bases at J, leaving 10 bases unmatched.

The chain employs TRBV7-2 and TRBJ2-3, with 10 bases identical to TRBD1. After removal of 5 bases from V and 1 base from J, the junction contained 9 bases not matched to a gene. Germline V gives CDR1 SGHTA, CDR2 FQGNSA. The CDR3 is made up of 17 amino acids. CDR3 sequence: CASSRKTGTGGTDTQYF. As DNA, the CDR3 is TGTGCCAGCAGCCGTAAGACGGGGACAGGGGGCACAGATACGCAGTATTTT.

The chain links TRBV4-3 to TRBJ2-2; D perhaps matches TRBD1 (5 bases). V lost 0 bases, J lost 3 bases, and 14 bases lay in between. Germline CDR1 and CDR2: LGHNA and YSLEER. There are 17 residues in the CDR3. The CDR3 region is CASSQEPQALYTGELFF. DNA of the CDR3: TGCGCCAGCAGCCAAGAACCACAGGCATTGTACACCGGGGAGCTGTTTTTT.

The chain joins TRBV7-9 to TRBJ2-3; TRBD2 matches at 11 bases. The CDR3 spans 15 residues. V lost 5 bases to trimming and J lost 1 base; unmatched junction nucleotides: 2. Germline loops: CDR1 SEHNR, CDR2 FQNEAQ (reference sequence). The CDR3 here is CASSLLAGGTDTQYF. The CDR3 bases are TGTGCCAGCAGCCTACTAGCGGGGGGCACAGATACGCAGTATTTT.

Here the CDR3 reads CASSPGHVYGYTF. CDR3 in DNA: TGTGCCAGCAGCCCGGGACACGTCTATGGCTACACCTTC. The genes are TRBV14 and TRBJ1-2; tentatively, D is TRBD1 (6 bases). There are 13 residues in the CDR3. Between the trimmed V and J ends, which lost 4 bases and 4 bases, there was a span of 10 bases. Germline CDR1 and CDR2: SGHDN and FVKESK.

This chain joins TRBV11-2 and TRBJ2-7, with 8 bases identical to TRBD1. There are 19 residues in the CDR3. The germline gives CDR1 SGHAT, CDR2 FQNNGV. The ends lost 0 bases at V and 2 bases at J; junction bases unmatched: 15. CDR3 protein: CASSLDGPHRGITPYEQYF. CDR3 DNA: TGTGCCAGCAGCTTAGATGGCCCCCACAGGGGGATTACCCCCTACGAGCAGTACTTC. Combining the CDR3 with reference TRBV11-2 and TRBJ2-7 gives the whole variable domain EAGVAQSPRYKIIEKRQSVAFWCNPISGHATLYWYQQILGQGPKLLIQFQNNGVVDDSQLPKDRFSAERLKGVDSTLKIQPAKLEDSAVYLCASSLDGPHRGITPYEQYFGPGTRLTVT.

The V call is TRBV6-4, the J call TRBJ2-1; 14 bases line up with TRBD2. The CDR3 extends over 14 amino acids. Germline values: CDR1 MRHNA, CDR2 SNTAGT. Trimming removed 4 bases from V and 9 bases from J; junction bases left unmatched: 2. The DNA for the CDR3 is TGTGCCAGCAGTGGGACTAGCGGGGGGATTGAGCAGTTCTTC. This codes for CASSGTSGGIEQFF.

The chain carries TRBV7-2 and TRBJ2-1; 11 nucleotides align to TRBD2. The CDR3 consists of 21 residues. V was pared by 0 bases and J by 4 bases, with 17 bases of the junction left unmatched. The germline V gene has CDR1 SGHTA and CDR2 FQGNSA. The CDR3, as DNA: TGTGCCAGCAGCTTAGCGGGTAGCGGGAGGGTCAATAGCGTGTGGTACAATGAGCAGTTCTTC. Translation gives CASSLAGSGRVNSVWYNEQFF.

V usage is TRBV7-9 and J usage is TRBJ1-1; 7 bases fit TRBD1. There are 13 residues in the CDR3. Germline V lookup: CDR1 SEHNR, CDR2 FQNEAQ (reference sequence). V lost 8 bases, J lost 5 bases, and 8 bases stayed unmatched. CDR3 DNA: TGTGCCAGCGTCCCCCCAGGGGGGACTGAAGCTTTCTTT. It specifies CASVPPGGTEAFF.

This clone was seen once. The chain's CDR3 is CASSLDRNYGYTF. The DNA for the CDR3 is TGTGCCAGCAGTTTGGACAGAAACTATGGCTACACCTTC. The V call is TRBV6-6, the J call TRBJ1-2; the D gene is possibly TRBD1 (6 bases). This CDR3 spans 13 amino acids. Germline values: CDR1 MNHNY, CDR2 SVGAGI (reference sequence). The V gene lost 4 bases and the J gene lost 2 bases, with 8 bases spanning the gap.

This chain uses TRBV6-1 with TRBJ2-2; 10 nucleotides line up with TRBD1. V lost 3 bases and J lost 8; bases outside the gene matches: 6. Germline V lookup: CDR1 MNHNS, CDR2 SASEGT. CDR3 size: 15 residues. Written as DNA, the CDR3 is TGTGCCAGCAGTGAGTCGACAGGGGGCGCGGGGGAGCTGTTTTTT. This sequence encodes CASSESTGGAGELFF.

The CDR3 region has the DNA TGTGCCAGCAGCATGGGACAGGATAAACGGGCTTTCTTT. It encodes CASSMGQDKRAFF. The chain carries TRBV5-4 and TRBJ1-1; 8 bases align to TRBD1. V shed 4 bases, J shed 11 bases, and the junction held 10 bases outside the gene matches. Germline V gene sequence: CDR1 SGHNT, CDR2 YYREEE (reference sequence). The length of the CDR3 is 13 residues.

This clone was picked up one time. V is TRBV28 and J is TRBJ1-2; D uncertain. CDR3 length equals 14 residues. Germline V gene sequence: CDR1 MDHEN, CDR2 SYDVKM. V shed 2 bases and J shed 1 base, with 8 bases lying between them. The CDR3: CASSLQARNYGYTF. CDR3 DNA sequence: TGTGCCAGCAGTTTACAGGCACGTAACTATGGCTACACCTTC.

J is TRBJ1-5 and V is TRBV28, with D unresolved. V lost 3 bases, J lost 0 bases, and 12 bases lay in between. Germline V gene lookup returns CDR1 MDHEN and CDR2 SYDVKM. There are 16 residues in the CDR3. Written as DNA, the CDR3 is TGTGCCAGCAGTTTGAGCTCCCGACTTAGCAATCAGCCCCAGCATTTT. Translating gives CASSLSSRLSNQPQHF.

J is TRBJ2-2 and V is TRBV29-1, with a weak D call TRBD1 (6 bases). Trimming stripped 4 bases from V and 4 bases from J, with 13 bases between. CDR3 size: 14 residues. The germline V gene encodes CDR1 SQVTM and CDR2 ANQGSEA. CDR3 sequence: CSVAVRGSTGELFF. The CDR3, as DNA: TGCAGCGTTGCGGTCAGGGGCTCCACCGGGGAGCTGTTTTTT.

This sequence joins TRBV27 and TRBJ2-7; tentative D call: TRBD2 (6 bases). The germline CDR1 and CDR2 sequences are MNHEY and SMNVEV (reference sequence). The CDR3 consists of 17 residues. V was clipped by 3 bases and J by 0 bases, with 18 bases between them. This CDR3 is CASSLAMRGRSSYEQYF. The CDR3 region has the DNA TGTGCCAGCAGTTTGGCGATGCGGGGCCGTAGCTCCTACGAGCAGTACTTC.